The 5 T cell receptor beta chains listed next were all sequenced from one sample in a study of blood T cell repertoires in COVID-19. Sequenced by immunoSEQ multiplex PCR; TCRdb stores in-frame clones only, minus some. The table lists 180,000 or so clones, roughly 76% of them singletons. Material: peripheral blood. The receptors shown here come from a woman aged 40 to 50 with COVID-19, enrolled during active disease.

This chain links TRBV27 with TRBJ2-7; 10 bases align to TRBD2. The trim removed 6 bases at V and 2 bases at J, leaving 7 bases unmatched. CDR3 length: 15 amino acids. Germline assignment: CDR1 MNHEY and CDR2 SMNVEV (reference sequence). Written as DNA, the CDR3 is TGTGCCAGCAGCTTAGCGGGAGGCCTAACCTACGAGCAGTACTTC. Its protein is CASSLAGGLTYEQYF.

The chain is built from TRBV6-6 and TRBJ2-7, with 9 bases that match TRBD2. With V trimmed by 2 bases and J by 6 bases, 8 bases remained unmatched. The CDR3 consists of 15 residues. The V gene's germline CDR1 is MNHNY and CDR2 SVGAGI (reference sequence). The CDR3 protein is CASSYEAGGPFEQYF. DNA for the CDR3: TGTGCCAGCAGTTACGAGGCGGGAGGGCCCTTCGAGCAGTACTTC.

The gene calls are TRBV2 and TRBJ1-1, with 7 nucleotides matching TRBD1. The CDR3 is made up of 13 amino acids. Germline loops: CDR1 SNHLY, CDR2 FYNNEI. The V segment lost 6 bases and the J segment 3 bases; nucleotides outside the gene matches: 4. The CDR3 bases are TGTGCCAGCAGAACCGACAGGGACACTGAAGCTTTCTTT. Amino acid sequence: CASRTDRDTEAFF.

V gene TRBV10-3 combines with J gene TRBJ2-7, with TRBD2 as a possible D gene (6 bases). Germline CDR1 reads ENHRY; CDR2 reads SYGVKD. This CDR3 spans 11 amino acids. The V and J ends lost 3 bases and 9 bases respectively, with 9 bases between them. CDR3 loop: CAISEAGAQYF. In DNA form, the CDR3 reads TGTGCCATCAGTGAAGCGGGTGCGCAGTACTTC.

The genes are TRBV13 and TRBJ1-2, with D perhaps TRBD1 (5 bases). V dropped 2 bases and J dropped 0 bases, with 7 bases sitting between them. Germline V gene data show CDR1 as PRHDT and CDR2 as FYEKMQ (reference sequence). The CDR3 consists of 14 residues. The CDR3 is CASSLTGTNYGYTF. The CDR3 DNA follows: TGTGCCAGCAGCTTAACAGGTACTAACTATGGCTACACCTTC.